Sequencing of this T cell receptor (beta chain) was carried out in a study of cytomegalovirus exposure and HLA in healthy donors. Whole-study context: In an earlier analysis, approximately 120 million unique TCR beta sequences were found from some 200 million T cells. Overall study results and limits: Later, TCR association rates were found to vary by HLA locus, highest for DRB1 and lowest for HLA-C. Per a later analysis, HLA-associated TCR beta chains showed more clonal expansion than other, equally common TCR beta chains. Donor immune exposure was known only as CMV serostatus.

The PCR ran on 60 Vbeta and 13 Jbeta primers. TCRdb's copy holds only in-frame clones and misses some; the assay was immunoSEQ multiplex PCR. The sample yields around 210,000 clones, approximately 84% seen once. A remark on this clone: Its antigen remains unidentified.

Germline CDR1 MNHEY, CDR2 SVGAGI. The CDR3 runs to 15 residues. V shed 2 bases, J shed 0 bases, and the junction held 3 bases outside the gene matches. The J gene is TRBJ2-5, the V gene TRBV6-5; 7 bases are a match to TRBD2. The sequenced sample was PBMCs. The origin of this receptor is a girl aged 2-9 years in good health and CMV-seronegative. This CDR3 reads CASSYLSGNQETQYF. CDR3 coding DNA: TGTGCCAGCAGTTACCTAAGCGGGAACCAAGAGACCCAGTACTTC.